This T cell receptor (beta chain) stems from a study of immune cell composition in non-small cell lung cancer. Study-level background: Histologic subtype was mainly adenocarcinoma or squamous cell carcinoma.

Some clones are missing from TCRdb's copy, which holds only in-frame ones; the method was immunoSEQ multiplex PCR. Of 4,000 to 6,000 clones listed, over 60% are singletons. Normal lung was taken at the farthest possible site, at least 3 cm from tumour. Regarding the study as a whole: Smoking pack-years did not significantly correlate with tumour TCR-beta clonality.

The count of this clone is one. Its antigen remains unidentified. One end of the junction fails to match germline, which may point to a read error. Germline V gene lookup returns CDR1 MNHEY and CDR2 SVGAGI. The CDR3 covers 13 residues. The chain uses TRBV6-5 and TRBJ1-2; 9 nucleotides agree with TRBD1. Material: non-adjacent lung tissue. The receptor comes from a human donor with non-small cell lung cancer. CDR3 in DNA: TGTGCTTTGCTATTTGGACAGGGGCTAGCACAGGCCTTC. Translation gives CALLFGQGLAQAF.